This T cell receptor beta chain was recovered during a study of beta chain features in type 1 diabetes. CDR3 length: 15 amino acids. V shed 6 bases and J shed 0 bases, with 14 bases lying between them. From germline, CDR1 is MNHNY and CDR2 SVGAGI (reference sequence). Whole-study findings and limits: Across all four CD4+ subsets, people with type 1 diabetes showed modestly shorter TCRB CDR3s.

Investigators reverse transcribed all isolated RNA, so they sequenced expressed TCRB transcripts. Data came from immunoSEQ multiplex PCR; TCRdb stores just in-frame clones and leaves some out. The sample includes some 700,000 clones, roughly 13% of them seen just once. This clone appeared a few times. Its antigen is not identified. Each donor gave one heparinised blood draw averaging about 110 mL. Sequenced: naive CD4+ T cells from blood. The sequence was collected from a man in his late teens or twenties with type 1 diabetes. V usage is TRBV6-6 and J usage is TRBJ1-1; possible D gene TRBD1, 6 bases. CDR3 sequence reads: CASRRSRGMNTEAFF. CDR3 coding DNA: TGTGCCAGCAGACGGAGCAGGGGCATGAACACTGAAGCTTTCTTT.